The source of this TCR beta chain is a study of T cell repertoires in aging, cancer and after chemotherapy. Turning to the study itself: The whole study produced a dataset of around 8.4 million TCR reads.

The template was genomic DNA from peripheral blood, not RNA. This clonotype appeared a few times. Its antigen is unidentified. Points from the study as a whole: Across the chemotherapy interval, each cancer cohort showed higher median generation probability, suggesting thymic rebound. In healthy donors, age-related TCR diversity loss mainly reflected lost richness. Untreated cancer patients had significantly lower blood TCR diversity than age-matched healthy donors.

The V and J ends lost 6 bases and 1 base respectively, with 16 bases between them. Germline loops: CDR1 MDHEN, CDR2 SYDVKM. The CDR3 is 16 amino acids. Multiplex touch-down PCR with TRB-A/B primers amplified rearranged V-D-J TRB sequences. TCRdb used MiXCR to reprocess the multiplex PCR reads, holding one entry per CDR3 protein. The profile shows thousands of distinct CDR3 sequences, about 32% of them singletons. The sequencing input was blood. The sequence came from a human donor with a solid tumor. The chain joins TRBV28 to TRBJ2-4; tentative D call: TRBD2 (6 bases). The CDR3 DNA is TGTGCCAGCAGCCTTGATGGGAGGATGGCCAAAAACATTCAGTACTTC. Encoded protein: CASSLDGRMAKNIQYF.